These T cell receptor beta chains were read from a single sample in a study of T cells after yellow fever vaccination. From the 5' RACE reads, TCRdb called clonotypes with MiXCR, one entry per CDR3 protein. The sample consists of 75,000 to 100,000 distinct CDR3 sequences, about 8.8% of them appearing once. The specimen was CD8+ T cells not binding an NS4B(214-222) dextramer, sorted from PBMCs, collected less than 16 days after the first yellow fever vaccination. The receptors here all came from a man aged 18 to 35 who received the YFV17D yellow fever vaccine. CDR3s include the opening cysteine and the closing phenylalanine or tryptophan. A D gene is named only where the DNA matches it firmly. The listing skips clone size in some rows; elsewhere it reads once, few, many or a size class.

CDR3nt: TGTGCCACCAGTGAGTCCGGGATACCTCACACAGATACGCAGTATTTT
CDR3aa: CATSESGIPHTDTQYF
j_gene: TRBJ2-3
d_gene: -
len: 16
abundance: -
v_gene: TRBV24-1

CDR3nt: TGTGCCAGCAGCTTCGCCGGGACTAGCGGCAATGAGCAGTTCTTC
CDR3aa: CASSFAGTSGNEQFF
j_gene: TRBJ2-1
d_gene: TRBD2
len: 15
abundance: -
v_gene: TRBV3-1

CDR3nt: TGTGCCAGCAGTTTAGCCCTAGCGGGGGAAAACAATGAGCAGTTCTTC
CDR3aa: CASSLALAGENNEQFF
j_gene: TRBJ2-1
d_gene: TRBD2
len: 16
abundance: many
v_gene: TRBV12-3/TRBV12-4

CDR3nt: TGTGCCAGCAGCCCCGAGGGGGGATCGGACTACGAGCAGTACTTC
CDR3aa: CASSPEGGSDYEQYF
j_gene: TRBJ2-7
d_gene: -
len: 15
abundance: many
v_gene: TRBV12-3/TRBV12-4

CDR3nt: TGTGCCAGCAGTTGGGGGGGCAACTATGGCTACACCTTC
CDR3aa: CASSWGGNYGYTF
j_gene: TRBJ1-2
d_gene: -
len: 13
abundance: few
v_gene: TRBV27

CDR3nt: TGTGCCTGGAGTATGGGACAGGGGGAGTACGAGCAGTACTTC
CDR3aa: CAWSMGQGEYEQYF
j_gene: TRBJ2-7
d_gene: TRBD1
len: 14
abundance: few
v_gene: TRBV30

CDR3nt: TGCAGCGTTAAACCCCTAAAGGGACAGGGGAATCCCTCCTACAATGAGCAGTTCTTC
CDR3aa: CSVKPLKGQGNPSYNEQFF
j_gene: TRBJ2-1
d_gene: TRBD1
len: 19
abundance: few
v_gene: TRBV29-1

CDR3nt: TGTGCCAGCAGCCCGCTAGCGGGGGCGGATACGCAGTATTTT
CDR3aa: CASSPLAGADTQYF
j_gene: TRBJ2-3
d_gene: TRBD2
len: 14
abundance: many
v_gene: TRBV7-2

CDR3nt: TGTGCCACCTCGCAGAGCTCCTACAATGAGCAGTTCTTC
CDR3aa: CATSQSSYNEQFF
j_gene: TRBJ2-1
d_gene: -
len: 13
abundance: many
v_gene: TRBV24-1

CDR3nt: TGTGCCAGCAGCCAAGAATTAGAGACCCCCCGCAACTATGGCTACACCTTC
CDR3aa: CASSQELETPRNYGYTF
j_gene: TRBJ1-2
d_gene: -
len: 17
abundance: few
v_gene: TRBV4-2

CDR3nt: TGTGCCAGCAGTTACGATCGGGGATGGACTGAAGCTTTCTTT
CDR3aa: CASSYDRGWTEAFF
j_gene: TRBJ1-1
d_gene: -
len: 14
abundance: few
v_gene: TRBV6-2/TRBV6-3

CDR3nt: TGCAGTGCTAACTCGTGGACGGAGACCCAGTACTTC
CDR3aa: CSANSWTETQYF
j_gene: TRBJ2-5
d_gene: -
len: 12
abundance: -
v_gene: TRBV20-1

CDR3nt: TGCGCCAGCAGCCAATCTAACAGCAAAAACATTCAGTACTTC
CDR3aa: CASSQSNSKNIQYF
j_gene: TRBJ2-4
d_gene: -
len: 14
abundance: -
v_gene: TRBV4-1

CDR3nt: TGTGCCAGCAGCGGGGGACAGGCTAACTATGGCTACACCTTC
CDR3aa: CASSGGQANYGYTF
j_gene: TRBJ1-2
d_gene: TRBD1
len: 14
abundance: few
v_gene: TRBV7-8

CDR3nt: TGTGCCAGCAGTAACGGACTAGCGAATGAGCAGTTCTTC
CDR3aa: CASSNGLANEQFF
j_gene: TRBJ2-1
d_gene: TRBD2
len: 13
abundance: few
v_gene: TRBV6-5

CDR3nt: TGCAGCGCTGGGACAGGGACGAACACTGAAGCTTTCTTT
CDR3aa: CSAGTGTNTEAFF
j_gene: TRBJ1-1
d_gene: TRBD1
len: 13
abundance: -
v_gene: TRBV29-1

CDR3nt: TGCAGTGCTAGAGGTCTAGCAAAACAAGAGACCCAGTACTTC
CDR3aa: CSARGLAKQETQYF
j_gene: TRBJ2-5
d_gene: -
len: 14
abundance: -
v_gene: TRBV20-1

CDR3nt: TGTGCCAGCAGTTACTTGGGGGGACTCTATGGCTACACCTTC
CDR3aa: CASSYLGGLYGYTF
j_gene: TRBJ1-2
d_gene: -
len: 14
abundance: many
v_gene: TRBV6-5

CDR3nt: TGTGCCATCAGCCGATTAGCGGGGGCCGACGAGCAGTACTTC
CDR3aa: CAISRLAGADEQYF
j_gene: TRBJ2-7
d_gene: TRBD2
len: 14
abundance: few
v_gene: TRBV10-3

CDR3nt: TGTGCCAGCAGTTTGAGAAACGCCCATAATGAGCAGTTCTTC
CDR3aa: CASSLRNAHNEQFF
j_gene: TRBJ2-1
d_gene: -
len: 14
abundance: few
v_gene: TRBV28

CDR3nt: TGTGCCAGTAGTATATATTCGGGGAACACTGAAGCTTTCTTT
CDR3aa: CASSIYSGNTEAFF
j_gene: TRBJ1-1
d_gene: -
len: 14
abundance: -
v_gene: TRBV19

CDR3nt: TGTGCCAGCAGCCAGGGAACAGTGAACACTGAAGCTTTCTTT
CDR3aa: CASSQGTVNTEAFF
j_gene: TRBJ1-1
d_gene: -
len: 14
abundance: many
v_gene: TRBV12-3/TRBV12-4

CDR3nt: TGTGCCAGCAGTTTCTCCAGGGGGATGGAGCAGTACTTC
CDR3aa: CASSFSRGMEQYF
j_gene: TRBJ2-7
d_gene: TRBD1
len: 13
abundance: few
v_gene: TRBV27

CDR3nt: TGCGCCAGCAGCCAAGATAACTCACAACCGGGGAACACTGAAGCTTTCTTT
CDR3aa: CASSQDNSQPGNTEAFF
j_gene: TRBJ1-1
d_gene: -
len: 17
abundance: -
v_gene: TRBV4-3

CDR3nt: TGCAGCGTTGAAGTAGTAGGAGATACGCAGTATTTT
CDR3aa: CSVEVVGDTQYF
j_gene: TRBJ2-3
d_gene: -
len: 12
abundance: -
v_gene: TRBV29-1

CDR3nt: TGTGCCAGCAGCTCCTGGGGGGGTAGAAACAATCAGCCCCAGCATTTT
CDR3aa: CASSSWGGRNNQPQHF
j_gene: TRBJ1-5
d_gene: -
len: 16
abundance: few
v_gene: TRBV6-2/TRBV6-3

CDR3nt: TGTGCCAGCAGTTACTCGCTCAAACAGGGGGTGAACACTGAAGCTTTCTTT
CDR3aa: CASSYSLKQGVNTEAFF
j_gene: TRBJ1-1
d_gene: TRBD1
len: 17
abundance: -
v_gene: TRBV6-5

CDR3nt: TGCAGTGCTAGCGGGGAGGCCTACGAGCAGTACTTC
CDR3aa: CSASGEAYEQYF
j_gene: TRBJ2-7
d_gene: -
len: 12
abundance: few
v_gene: TRBV20-1

CDR3nt: TGTGCCAGCAGCTTGTGGGACAGCACTGAAGCTTTCTTT
CDR3aa: CASSLWDSTEAFF
j_gene: TRBJ1-1
d_gene: TRBD1
len: 13
abundance: few
v_gene: TRBV5-4

CDR3nt: TGCAGTGCTCAAACCTTGATAGTAGATGCGCAGTATTTT
CDR3aa: CSAQTLIVDAQYF
j_gene: TRBJ2-3
d_gene: -
len: 13
abundance: few
v_gene: TRBV20-1

CDR3nt: TGTGCCAGCACCTCACGCGGGGGAGATACGGACACTGAAGCTTTCTTT
CDR3aa: CASTSRGGDTDTEAFF
j_gene: TRBJ1-1
d_gene: -
len: 16
abundance: -
v_gene: TRBV6-2/TRBV6-3

CDR3nt: TGTGCCAGCAGTTGGACGTCCGGTAGTGAGCAGTTCTTC
CDR3aa: CASSWTSGSEQFF
j_gene: TRBJ2-1
d_gene: -
len: 13
abundance: many
v_gene: TRBV27

CDR3nt: TGTGCCAGCAGTCCCAGTGGGGGGCGCGGAGATACGCAGTATTTT
CDR3aa: CASSPSGGRGDTQYF
j_gene: TRBJ2-3
d_gene: -
len: 15
abundance: many
v_gene: TRBV7-3

CDR3nt: TGTGCCAGCAGTTCGGGAGGGGGTAGGCATGGCTACACCTTC
CDR3aa: CASSSGGGRHGYTF
j_gene: TRBJ1-2
d_gene: -
len: 14
abundance: few
v_gene: TRBV12-3/TRBV12-4

CDR3nt: TGCGCCAGCAGCTGGCGGGGGAACTTCCAAGAGACCCAGTACTTC
CDR3aa: CASSWRGNFQETQYF
j_gene: TRBJ2-5
d_gene: TRBD2
len: 15
abundance: few
v_gene: TRBV5-1

CDR3nt: TGCGCCAGCAGCCAAGATGGGGACAGGGGAGATGAGCAGTTCTTC
CDR3aa: CASSQDGDRGDEQFF
j_gene: TRBJ2-1
d_gene: TRBD1
len: 15
abundance: -
v_gene: TRBV4-1

CDR3nt: TGCGCCAGCAGCCAAGAGAATGAGGGGGACTATGGCTACACCTTC
CDR3aa: CASSQENEGDYGYTF
j_gene: TRBJ1-2
d_gene: -
len: 15
abundance: -
v_gene: TRBV4-3

CDR3nt: TGTGCCAGCAGTTACTCGTTCGGTTCTAACTATGGCTACACCTTC
CDR3aa: CASSYSFGSNYGYTF
j_gene: TRBJ1-2
d_gene: -
len: 15
abundance: few
v_gene: TRBV6-5

CDR3nt: TGTGCCAGCAGCTTTGGGGTGGTCGGGGAGCTGTTTTTT
CDR3aa: CASSFGVVGELFF
j_gene: TRBJ2-2
d_gene: -
len: 13
abundance: -
v_gene: TRBV7-6

CDR3nt: TGTGCCAGCAGCTTCGGGTCTAGCGGGGGGGAAGAGACCCAGTACTTC
CDR3aa: CASSFGSSGGEETQYF
j_gene: TRBJ2-5
d_gene: TRBD2
len: 16
abundance: few
v_gene: TRBV7-3

CDR3nt: TGTGCCAGCAGTGCCCCCGCCGGCGGGGGGGCCCAAGAGACCCAGTACTTC
CDR3aa: CASSAPAGGGAQETQYF
j_gene: TRBJ2-5
d_gene: TRBD2
len: 17
abundance: -
v_gene: TRBV12-3/TRBV12-4

CDR3nt: TGCGCCAGCAGCCCCATCGGACAGGGCCGGACTGAAGCTTTCTTT
CDR3aa: CASSPIGQGRTEAFF
j_gene: TRBJ1-1
d_gene: TRBD1
len: 15
abundance: many
v_gene: TRBV5-1